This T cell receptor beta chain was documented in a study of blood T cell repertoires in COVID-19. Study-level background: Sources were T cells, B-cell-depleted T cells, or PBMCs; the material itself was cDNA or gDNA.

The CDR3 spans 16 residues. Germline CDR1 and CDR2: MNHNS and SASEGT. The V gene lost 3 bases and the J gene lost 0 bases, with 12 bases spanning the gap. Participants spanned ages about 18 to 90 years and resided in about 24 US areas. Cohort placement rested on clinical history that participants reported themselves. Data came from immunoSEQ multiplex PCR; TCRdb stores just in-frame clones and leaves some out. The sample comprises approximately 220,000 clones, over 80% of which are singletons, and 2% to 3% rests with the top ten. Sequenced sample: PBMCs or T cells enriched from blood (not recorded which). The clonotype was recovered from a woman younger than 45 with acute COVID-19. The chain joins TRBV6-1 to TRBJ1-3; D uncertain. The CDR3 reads CASSDAAVFSGNTIYF. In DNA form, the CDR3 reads TGTGCCAGCAGTGATGCTGCAGTCTTCTCTGGAAACACCATATATTTT.